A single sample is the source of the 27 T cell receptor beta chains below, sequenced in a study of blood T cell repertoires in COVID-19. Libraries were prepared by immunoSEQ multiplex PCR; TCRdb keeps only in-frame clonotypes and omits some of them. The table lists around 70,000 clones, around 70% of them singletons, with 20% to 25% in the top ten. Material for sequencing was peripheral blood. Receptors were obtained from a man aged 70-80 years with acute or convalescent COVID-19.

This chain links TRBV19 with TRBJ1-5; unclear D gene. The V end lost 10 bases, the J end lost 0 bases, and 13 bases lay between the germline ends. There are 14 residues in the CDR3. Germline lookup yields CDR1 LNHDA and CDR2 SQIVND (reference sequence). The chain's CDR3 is CATLESNSNQPQHF. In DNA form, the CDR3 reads TGTGCCACGTTGGAGAGTAATAGCAATCAGCCCCAGCATTTT.

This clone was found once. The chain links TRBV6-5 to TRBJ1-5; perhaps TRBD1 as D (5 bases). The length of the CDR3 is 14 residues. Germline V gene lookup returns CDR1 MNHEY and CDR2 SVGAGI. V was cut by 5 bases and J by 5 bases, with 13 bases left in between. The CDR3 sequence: CASSRREGYQPQHF. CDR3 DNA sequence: TGTGCCAGCAGTCGTAGGGAGGGGTATCAGCCCCAGCATTTT.

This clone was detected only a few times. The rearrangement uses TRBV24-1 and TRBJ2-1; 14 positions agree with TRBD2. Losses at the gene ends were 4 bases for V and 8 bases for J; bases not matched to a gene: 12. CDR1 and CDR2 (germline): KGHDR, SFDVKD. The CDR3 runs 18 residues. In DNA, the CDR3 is TGTGCCACCAGTGACCCTTCCCGGACTAGCGGGAGGAGAGATGAGCAGTTCTTC. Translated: CATSDPSRTSGRRDEQFF.

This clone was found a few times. CDR3 sequence reads: CASSRDLTYEQYF. The CDR3 nucleotides are TGTGCCAGCAGCCGAGACTTAACCTACGAGCAGTACTTC. The chain employs TRBV7-3 and TRBJ2-7, with D hard to call. The germline V gene has CDR1 SGHTA and CDR2 FQGTGA. The CDR3 runs 13 residues. With 5 bases removed from V and 2 bases from J, the gap between germline ends came to 10 bases. The whole variable domain, filled in from reference TRBV7-3 and TRBJ2-7, reads GAGVSQTPSNKVTEKGKYVELRCDPISGHTALYWYRQSLGQGPEFLIYFQGTGAADDSGLPNDRFFAVRPEGSVSTLKIQRTERGDSAVYLCASSRDLTYEQYFGPGTRLTVT.

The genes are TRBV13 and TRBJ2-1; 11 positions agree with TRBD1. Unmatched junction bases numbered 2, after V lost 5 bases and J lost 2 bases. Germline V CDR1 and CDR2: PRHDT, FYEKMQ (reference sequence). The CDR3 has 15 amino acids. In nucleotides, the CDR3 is TGTGCCAGCAGCCGGGGACAGGGGGCCTACAATGAGCAGTTCTTC. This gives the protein CASSRGQGAYNEQFF. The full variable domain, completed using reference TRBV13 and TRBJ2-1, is AAGVIQSPRHLIKEKRETATLKCYPIPRHDTVYWYQQGPGQDPQFLISFYEKMQSDKGSIPDRFSAQQFSDYHSELNMSSLELGDSALYFCASSRGQGAYNEQFFGPGTRLTVL.

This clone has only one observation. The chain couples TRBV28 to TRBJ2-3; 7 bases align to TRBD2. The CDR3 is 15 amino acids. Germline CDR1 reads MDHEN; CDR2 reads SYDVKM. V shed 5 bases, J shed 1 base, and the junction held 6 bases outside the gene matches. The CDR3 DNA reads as TGTGCCAGCAGTCCTGGGCTAGCGGGCACAGATACGCAGTATTTT. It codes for CASSPGLAGTDTQYF. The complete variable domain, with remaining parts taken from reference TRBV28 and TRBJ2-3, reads DVKVTQSSRYLVKRTGEKVFLECVQDMDHENMFWYRQDPGLGLRLIYFSYDVKMKEKGDIPEGYSVSREKKERFSLILESASTNQTSMYLCASSPGLAGTDTQYFGPGTRLTVL.

The CDR3 region is CASSHFSGLTFSYNEQFF. As DNA, the CDR3 is TGTGCCAGCAGCCATTTCTCGGGACTAACTTTCTCCTACAATGAGCAGTTCTTC. The chain combines TRBV7-2 with TRBJ2-1; 7 bases are a match to TRBD2. This CDR3 contains 18 residues. CDR1 is SGHTA, CDR2 FQGNSA, per germline. V shed 5 bases, J shed 0 bases, and the junction held 13 bases outside the gene matches.

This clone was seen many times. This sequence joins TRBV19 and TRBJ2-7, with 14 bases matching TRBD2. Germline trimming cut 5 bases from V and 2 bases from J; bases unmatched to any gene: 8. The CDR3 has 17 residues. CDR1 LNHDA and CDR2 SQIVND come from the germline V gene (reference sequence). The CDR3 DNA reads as TGTGCCAGTAGTCTCGCCGGGACTAGCGGGAGAGCCTACGAGCAGTACTTC. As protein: CASSLAGTSGRAYEQYF. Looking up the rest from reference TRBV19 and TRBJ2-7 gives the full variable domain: DGGITQSPKYLFRKEGQNVTLSCEQNLNHDAMYWYRQDPGQGLRLIYYSQIVNDFQKGDIAEGYSVSREKKESFPLTVTSAQKNPTAFYLCASSLAGTSGRAYEQYFGPGTRLTVT.

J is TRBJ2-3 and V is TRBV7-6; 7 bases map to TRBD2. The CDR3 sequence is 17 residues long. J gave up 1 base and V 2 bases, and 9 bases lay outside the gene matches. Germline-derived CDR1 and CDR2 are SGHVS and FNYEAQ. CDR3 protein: CASSLTGGAGRTDTQYF. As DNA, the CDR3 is TGTGCCAGCAGCTTAACCGGGGGAGCGGGACGCACAGATACGCAGTATTTT.

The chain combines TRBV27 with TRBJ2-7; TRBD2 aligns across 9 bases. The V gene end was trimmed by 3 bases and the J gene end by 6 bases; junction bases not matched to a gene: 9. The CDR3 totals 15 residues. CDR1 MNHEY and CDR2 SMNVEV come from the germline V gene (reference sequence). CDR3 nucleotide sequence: TGTGCCAGCAGTTTTATGGGCGGGAGGGCCGGCGAGCAGTACTTC. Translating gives CASSFMGGRAGEQYF.

The CDR3 sequence is CASSSSGGNYGYTF. As DNA, the CDR3 is TGCGCCAGCAGCTCCTCAGGGGGCAACTATGGCTACACCTTC. This chain links TRBV5-1 with TRBJ1-2; 8 nucleotides align to TRBD1. V lost 3 bases, J lost 2 bases, and 3 bases stayed unmatched. Germline CDR1 and CDR2: SGHRS and YFSETQ. This CDR3 comprises 14 residues.

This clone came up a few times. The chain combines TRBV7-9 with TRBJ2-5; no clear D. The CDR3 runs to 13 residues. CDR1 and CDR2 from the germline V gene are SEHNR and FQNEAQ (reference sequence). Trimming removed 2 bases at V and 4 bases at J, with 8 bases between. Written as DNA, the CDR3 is TGTGCCAGCAGCTTACCCCCTACAGAGACCCAGTACTTC. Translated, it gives CASSLPPTETQYF.

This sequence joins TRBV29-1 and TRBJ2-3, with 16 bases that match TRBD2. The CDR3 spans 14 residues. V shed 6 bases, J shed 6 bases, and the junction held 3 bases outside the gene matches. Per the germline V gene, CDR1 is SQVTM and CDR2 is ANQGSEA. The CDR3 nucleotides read TGCAGCGTGGAGGGACTAGCGGGGGGGGATACGCAGTATTTT. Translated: CSVEGLAGGDTQYF.

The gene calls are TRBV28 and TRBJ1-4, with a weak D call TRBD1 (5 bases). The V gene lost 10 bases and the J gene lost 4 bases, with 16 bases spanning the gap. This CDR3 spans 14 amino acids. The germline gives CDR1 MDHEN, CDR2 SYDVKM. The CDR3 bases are TGTGCCACCCAGGGACTGGGGGTTAATGAAAAACTGTTTTTT. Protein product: CATQGLGVNEKLFF.

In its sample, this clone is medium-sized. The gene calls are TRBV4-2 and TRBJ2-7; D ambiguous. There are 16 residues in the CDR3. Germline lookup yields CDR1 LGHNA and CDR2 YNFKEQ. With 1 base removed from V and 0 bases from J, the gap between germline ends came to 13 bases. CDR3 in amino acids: CASSQGATETSYEQYF. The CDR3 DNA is TGTGCCAGCAGCCAAGGGGCCACAGAAACCTCCTACGAGCAGTACTTC.

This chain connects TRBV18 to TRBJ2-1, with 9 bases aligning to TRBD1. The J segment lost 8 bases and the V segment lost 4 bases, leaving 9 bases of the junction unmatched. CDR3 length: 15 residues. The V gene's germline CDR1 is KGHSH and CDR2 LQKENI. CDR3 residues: CASSRAGTGSYEQFF. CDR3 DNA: TGTGCCAGCTCACGCGCCGGGACAGGGTCGTATGAGCAGTTCTTC.

The CDR3 region has the DNA TGTGCCAGCAGCCTATCACCCCGGGATGGCTACACCTTC. Translation: CASSLSPRDGYTF. V and J are TRBV28 and TRBJ1-2; D call uncertain. Germline lookup yields CDR1 MDHEN and CDR2 SYDVKM. The V end was cut by 6 bases, the J end by 6 bases, with 14 bases between. CDR3 size: 13 residues.

CDR3 in DNA: TGTGCCAGCAGCTCGCAGGGGGGTCAGCCCCAGCATTTT. It specifies CASSSQGGQPQHF. The chain is built from TRBV11-1 and TRBJ1-5; the match to TRBD1 covers 7 bases. CDR1 SGHAT and CDR2 FQDESV come from the germline V gene (reference sequence). The V segment lost 4 bases and the J segment 6 bases; nucleotides outside the gene matches: 3. The CDR3 totals 13 residues.

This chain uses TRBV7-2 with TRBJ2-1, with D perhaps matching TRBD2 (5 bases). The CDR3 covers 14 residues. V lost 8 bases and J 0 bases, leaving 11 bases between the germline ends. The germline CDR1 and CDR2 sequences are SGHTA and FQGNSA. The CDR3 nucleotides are TGTGCCAGCCTGCCGGGGAGCTCCTACAATGAGCAGTTCTTC. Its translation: CASLPGSSYNEQFF.

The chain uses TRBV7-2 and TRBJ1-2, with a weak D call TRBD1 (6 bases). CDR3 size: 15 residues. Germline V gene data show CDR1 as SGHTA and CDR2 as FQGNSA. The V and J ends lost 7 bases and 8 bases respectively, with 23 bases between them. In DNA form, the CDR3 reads TGTGCCAGCACCCGAATGGGGGGGGCGTTTTGGGGCTACACCTTC. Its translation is CASTRMGGAFWGYTF.

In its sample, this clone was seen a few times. The DNA for the CDR3 is TGTGCCACCAGTGAGAAGGGGGCAAGTCAGCCCCAGCATTTT. Translating gives CATSEKGASQPQHF. This chain links TRBV24-1 with TRBJ1-5; 7 bases line up with TRBD1. With 4 bases clipped from V and 6 bases from J, the junction kept 5 bases outside the gene matches. The CDR3 loop spans 14 amino acids. Germline CDR1 and CDR2: KGHDR and SFDVKD.

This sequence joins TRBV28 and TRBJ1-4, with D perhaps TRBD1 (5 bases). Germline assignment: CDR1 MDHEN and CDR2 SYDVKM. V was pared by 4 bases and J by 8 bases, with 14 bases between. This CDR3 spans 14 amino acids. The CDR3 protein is CASSSGEFREKLFF. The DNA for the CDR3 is TGTGCCAGCAGTTCGGGGGAGTTCCGGGAAAAACTGTTTTTT. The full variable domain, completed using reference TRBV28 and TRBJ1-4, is DVKVTQSSRYLVKRTGEKVFLECVQDMDHENMFWYRQDPGLGLRLIYFSYDVKMKEKGDIPEGYSVSREKKERFSLILESASTNQTSMYLCASSSGEFREKLFFGSGTQLSVL.

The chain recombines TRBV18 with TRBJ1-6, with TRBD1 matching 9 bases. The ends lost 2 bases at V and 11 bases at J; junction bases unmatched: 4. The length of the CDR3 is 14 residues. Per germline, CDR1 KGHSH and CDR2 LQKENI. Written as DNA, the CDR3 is TGTGCCAGCTCACCAAGGGACAGGGATGCACCCCTCCACTTT. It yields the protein CASSPRDRDAPLHF.

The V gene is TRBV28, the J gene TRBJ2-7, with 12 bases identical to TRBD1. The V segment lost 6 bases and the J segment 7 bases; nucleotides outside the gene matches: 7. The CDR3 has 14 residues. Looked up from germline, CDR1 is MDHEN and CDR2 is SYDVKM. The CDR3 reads CASSSGTGGWEQYF. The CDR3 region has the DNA TGTGCCAGCAGCTCAGGGACAGGGGGCTGGGAGCAGTACTTC.

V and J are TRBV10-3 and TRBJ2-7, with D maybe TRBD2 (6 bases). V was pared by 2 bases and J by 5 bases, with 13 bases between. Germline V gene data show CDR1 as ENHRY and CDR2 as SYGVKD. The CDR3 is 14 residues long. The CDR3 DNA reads TGTGCCATCAGTGAGGACGGACTACAGGACGAGCAGTACTTC. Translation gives CAISEDGLQDEQYF.

The CDR3 reads CASSPPNQPQHF. CDR3 DNA sequence: TGTGCCAGCAGCCCCCCGAATCAGCCCCAGCATTTT. This chain links TRBV7-8 with TRBJ1-5; D gene unclear. Looked up from germline, CDR1 is SGHVS and CDR2 is FQNEAQ. Trimming left V 5 bases short and J 4 bases short, with 6 bases between. The CDR3 consists of 12 residues.

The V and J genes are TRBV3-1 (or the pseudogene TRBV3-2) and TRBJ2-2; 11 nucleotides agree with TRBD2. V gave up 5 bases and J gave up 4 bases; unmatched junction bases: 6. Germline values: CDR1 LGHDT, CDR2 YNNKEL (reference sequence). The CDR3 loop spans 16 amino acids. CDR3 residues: CASSYGGTSGTGELFF. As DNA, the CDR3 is TGTGCCAGCAGCTACGGTGGGACTAGCGGCACCGGGGAGCTGTTTTTT.